The 25 T cell receptor beta chains reported below all come from one sample, sequenced in a study of blood T cell repertoires in COVID-19. Sequencing used immunoSEQ multiplex PCR; TCRdb keeps in-frame clones, though not all of them. The repertoire holds fewer than 450,000 clones, with approximately 88% as singletons. Source material: PBMCs or T cells enriched from blood (not recorded which). These receptors came from a woman aged 40 to 50 with acute COVID-19.

The V call is TRBV9, the J call TRBJ1-4; D might be TRBD1 (5 bases). The CDR3 has 15 amino acids. The germline gives CDR1 SGDLS, CDR2 YYNGEE. V was cut by 3 bases and J by 6 bases, with 15 bases left in between. CDR3 coding DNA: TGTGCCAGCAGCGCTTGGTGGGGGGATGATGAAAAACTGTTTTTT. Its protein is CASSAWWGDDEKLFF.

V is TRBV5-4 and J is TRBJ2-5; 9 nucleotides agree with TRBD2. Germline CDR1 is SGHNT and CDR2 is YYREEE (reference sequence). V lost 7 bases and J lost 1; bases outside the gene matches: 8. The CDR3 spans 15 residues. For the CDR3, the DNA is TGTGCCAGCGGATTAGCGGGGGAGATCCAAGAGACCCAGTACTTC. This sequence encodes CASGLAGEIQETQYF.

This chain uses TRBV30 with TRBJ1-5; weak D call: TRBD1 (6 bases). CDR3 length: 15 amino acids. Trimming removed 0 bases from V and 3 bases from J, with 12 bases in between. Germline V lookup: CDR1 GTSNPN, CDR2 SVGIG (reference sequence). The CDR3 protein is CAWSVRGGVNQPQHF. In DNA, the CDR3 is TGTGCCTGGAGTGTACGAGGGGGGGTCAATCAGCCCCAGCATTTT.

The genes are TRBV30 and TRBJ2-3; 7 nucleotides align to TRBD1. The trim removed 2 bases at V and 0 bases at J, leaving 5 bases unmatched. The length of the CDR3 is 15 residues. Germline V gives CDR1 GTSNPN, CDR2 SVGIG (reference sequence). CDR3 in amino acids: CAWSKTGVSTDTQYF. As DNA, the CDR3 is TGTGCCTGGAGTAAAACAGGGGTGAGCACAGATACGCAGTATTTT.

This chain uses TRBV12-5 with TRBJ2-2, with D possibly TRBD1 on 7 matching bases. CDR3 size: 14 residues. Between the trimmed V and J ends, which lost 5 bases and 7 bases, there was a span of 14 bases. Germline CDR1 reads LGHNT; CDR2 reads FRNRAP. The CDR3 bases are TGTGCTAGTGGTGCGCAGGGGGGCGTCGGGGAGCTGTTTTTT. Protein sequence: CASGAQGGVGELFF.

The J gene is TRBJ2-3, the V gene TRBV7-2, with 10 bases lining up with TRBD2. The germline CDR1 and CDR2 sequences are SGHTA and FQGNSA. This CDR3 contains 17 residues. The V segment lost 4 bases and the J segment 3 bases; nucleotides outside the gene matches: 10. The CDR3 loop is CASSSTHSGGNTDTQYF. The CDR3 DNA reads as TGTGCCAGCAGCTCAACCCATAGCGGGGGGAATACAGATACGCAGTATTTT.

This clone was recorded at least ten times. The genes are TRBV2 and TRBJ1-2; D is perhaps TRBD1 (5 bases). Trimming pared 7 bases from V and 8 bases from J, leaving 17 bases between. The CDR3 is 13 amino acids. Looked up from germline, CDR1 is SNHLY and CDR2 is FYNNEI. CDR3 sequence: CASKNLTAGGYTF. The CDR3 DNA reads as TGTGCCAGCAAAAACCTGACAGCCGGCGGCTACACCTTC.

The gene calls are TRBV4-1 and TRBJ2-2; D not resolved. V shed 0 bases and J shed 4 bases, with 9 bases lying between them. This CDR3 contains 15 residues. From germline, CDR1 is MGHRA and CDR2 YSYEKL. CDR3 sequence reads: CASSQESLATGELFF. DNA of the CDR3: TGCGCCAGCAGCCAAGAATCCCTGGCCACCGGGGAGCTGTTTTTT.

As concerns this clone: Other nucleotide sequences from this sample produce the same CDR3. The CDR3 DNA follows: TGTGCCAGCAGCTTAGGGGCAGGTAATCAGCCCCAGCATTTT. Its protein is CASSLGAGNQPQHF. The V call is TRBV7-6, the J call TRBJ1-5; D remains ambiguous. CDR3 length equals 14 residues. Trimming left V 1 base short and J 4 bases short, with 8 bases between. Germline V gives CDR1 SGHVS, CDR2 FNYEAQ.

The genes are TRBV5-1 and TRBJ1-3; D is possibly TRBD1 (6 bases). Germline V lookup: CDR1 SGHRS, CDR2 YFSETQ. There are 14 residues in the CDR3. V lost 4 bases and J 4 bases, leaving 12 bases between the germline ends. The CDR3 loop is CASSPGQIGNTIYF. The CDR3 bases are TGCGCCAGCAGCCCCGGACAGATCGGAAACACCATATATTTT.

V is TRBV5-1 and J is TRBJ2-5; TRBD2 is a possible D gene (6 bases). Germline values: CDR1 SGHRS, CDR2 YFSETQ. This CDR3 comprises 13 residues. Trimming left V 0 bases short and J 7 bases short, with 10 bases between. CDR3 bases: TGCGCCAGCAGCTTGGACCCCGGGGGGACCCAGTACTTC. Translated, it gives CASSLDPGGTQYF.

The rearrangement uses TRBV5-5 and TRBJ1-5; D ambiguous. V was shortened by 3 bases and J by 9 bases, with 13 bases between the two germline ends. The CDR3 totals 13 residues. The V gene's germline CDR1 is SGHKS and CDR2 YYEKEE (reference sequence). CDR3: CASSYGVGGPQHF. As DNA, the CDR3 is TGTGCCAGCAGCTATGGAGTAGGTGGGCCCCAGCATTTT.

The CDR3 loop is CATTLGEGGSPLHF. CDR3 sequence (DNA): TGTGCCACCACCCTCGGGGAGGGGGGTTCACCCCTCCACTTT. The V call is TRBV6-5, the J call TRBJ1-6; TRBD1 might be the D (6 bases). Trimming removed 10 bases from V and 9 bases from J, with 19 bases in between. In germline, CDR1 is MNHEY, CDR2 SVGAGI. The CDR3 contains 14 residues.

V is TRBV7-2 and J is TRBJ2-3; possible D gene TRBD2, 7 bases. The V gene lost 2 bases and the J gene lost 6 bases, with 12 bases spanning the gap. The CDR3 loop spans 14 amino acids. Germline assignment: CDR1 SGHTA and CDR2 FQGNSA. CDR3 in amino acids: CASSLKGGPDTQYF. The DNA of the CDR3 is TGTGCCAGCAGCTTAAAGGGGGGGCCGGATACGCAGTATTTT.

The chain uses TRBV5-1 and TRBJ1-2; tentative D call: TRBD1 (5 bases). This CDR3 has 14 residues. CDR1 and CDR2 from the germline V gene are SGHRS and YFSETQ. V lost 0 bases to trimming and J lost 8 bases, with 14 bases between them. The CDR3 region is CASSLDGGGRGYTF. CDR3 bases: TGCGCCAGCAGCTTGGATGGGGGAGGACGGGGCTACACCTTC.

This chain joins TRBV6-5 and TRBJ1-1; TRBD1 is a possible D gene (5 bases). V dropped 6 bases and J dropped 1 base, with 9 bases sitting between them. Per germline, CDR1 MNHEY and CDR2 SVGAGI. The CDR3 runs to 13 residues. The CDR3 sequence: CASRIDRNTEAFF. The DNA for the CDR3 is TGTGCCAGCAGAATCGACAGGAACACTGAAGCTTTCTTT.

The V call is TRBV5-6, the J call TRBJ2-7; D unresolved. This CDR3 is 12 amino acids long. V lost 4 bases and J 6 bases, leaving 11 bases between the germline ends. Looked up from germline, CDR1 is SGHDT and CDR2 is YYEEEE. The CDR3 sequence: CASSQSPGEQYF. The CDR3 DNA is TGTGCCAGCAGCCAGAGTCCGGGCGAGCAGTACTTC.

The chain recombines TRBV7-2 with TRBJ2-1, with 9 nucleotides matching TRBD2. Germline V CDR1 and CDR2: SGHTA, FQGNSA. Losses at the gene ends were 4 bases for V and 0 bases for J; bases not matched to a gene: 4. There are 16 residues in the CDR3. DNA for the CDR3: TGTGCCAGCAGCTCGAGCGGGGGGAGCTCCTACAATGAGCAGTTCTTC. This translates into CASSSSGGSSYNEQFF.

CDR3 amino acids: CASSEARNTEAFF. The CDR3 bases are TGTGCCAGTAGTGAGGCCCGGAACACTGAAGCTTTCTTT. The genes are TRBV19 and TRBJ1-1, with no clear D. V lost 5 bases, J lost 1 base, and 8 bases lay in between. Germline assignment: CDR1 LNHDA and CDR2 SQIVND (reference sequence). The CDR3 covers 13 residues. Full variable domain (rest looked up from reference TRBV19 and TRBJ1-1): DGGITQSPKYLFRKEGQNVTLSCEQNLNHDAMYWYRQDPGQGLRLIYYSQIVNDFQKGDIAEGYSVSREKKESFPLTVTSAQKNPTAFYLCASSEARNTEAFFGQGTRLTVV.

The J gene is TRBJ1-2, the V gene TRBV19; 11 bases agree with TRBD1. Germline CDR1 is LNHDA and CDR2 is SQIVND (reference sequence). J gave up 7 bases and V 5 bases, and 12 bases lay outside the gene matches. This CDR3 spans 16 amino acids. The CDR3 loop reads CASSPRTGGSFFGYTF. DNA of the CDR3: TGTGCCAGTAGTCCGCGGACAGGGGGCTCCTTTTTTGGCTACACCTTC.

This clone was detected a few times. V is TRBV24-1 and J is TRBJ1-2; D is perhaps TRBD1 (5 bases). V was trimmed by 7 bases and J by 8 bases, leaving 16 bases between them. Germline CDR1 KGHDR, CDR2 SFDVKD. The CDR3 has 13 amino acids. The CDR3 reads CATSQDTSRGYTF. DNA of the CDR3: TGTGCCACCAGCCAGGACACGTCGAGGGGCTACACCTTC.

The genes are TRBV30 and TRBJ1-1, with TRBD1 matching 9 bases. This CDR3 is 14 amino acids long. The germline CDR1 and CDR2 sequences are GTSNPN and SVGIG (reference sequence). Trimming at V came to 1 base and at J to 6 bases, leaving 6 bases not matched to a gene. The DNA of the CDR3 is TGTGCCTGGAGTGGCTACAGGGGGCAAGCTGAAGCTTTCTTT. It translates to CAWSGYRGQAEAFF.

This chain uses TRBV2 with TRBJ1-2, with a possible D match to TRBD1 (6 bases). There are 15 residues in the CDR3. V lost 2 bases, J lost 8 bases, and 18 bases lay in between. From germline, CDR1 is SNHLY and CDR2 FYNNEI. The CDR3 loop is CASSERGRELKGYTF. In DNA, the CDR3 is TGTGCCAGCAGTGAACGGGGGCGGGAGCTTAAAGGCTACACCTTC.

The chain combines TRBV20-1 with TRBJ2-4; 7 nucleotides align to TRBD1. J lost 16 bases, V lost 0 bases, and 6 bases had no gene match. CDR1 is DFQATT, CDR2 SNEGSKA, per germline (reference sequence). The CDR3 is 11 amino acids. CDR3 amino acids: CSAREATGFYF. The CDR3, as DNA: TGCAGTGCTAGAGAAGCGACAGGGTTTTACTTC.

The rearrangement links TRBV18 to TRBJ1-1; 7 nucleotides align to TRBD1. Unmatched junction bases numbered 11, after V lost 3 bases and J lost 1 base. Looked up from germline, CDR1 is KGHSH and CDR2 is LQKENI. The CDR3 is 17 residues long. The CDR3 DNA follows: TGTGCCAGCTCACCTGCCGACACAGGGGCGACGAACACTGAAGCTTTCTTT. This translates into CASSPADTGATNTEAFF.